This TCR beta chain came from a study of T cells in tuberculosis. Overall study results and limits: GMM-specific TCRs were nearer to active tuberculosis alpha repertoires, suggesting expansion.

The table came from immunoSEQ multiplex PCR; TCRdb's copy has only in-frame clones and leaves some out. The table includes 35,000 to 55,000 clones, roughly 96% detected once. This clone was detected only once. Its antigen is as yet unknown. V gave up 0 bases and J gave up 3 bases; unmatched junction bases: 4. The germline CDR1 and CDR2 sequences are SGDLS and YYNGEE. CDR3 length: 15 residues. The chain links TRBV9 to TRBJ2-3, with 7 bases that match TRBD2. The clonotype originates from a donor aged 10-35 years with latent tuberculosis or without tuberculosis infection. Sequencing was performed on PBMCs. The CDR3 nucleotides are TGTGCCAGCAGCGTAGGGGCGGGAGTAACAGATACGCAGTATTTT. Its translation: CASSVGAGVTDTQYF.